This T cell receptor beta chain was recovered during a study of blood T cell repertoires in COVID-19. Across the whole study: Spain, Italy and the United States supplied samples that represented acute and convalescent COVID-19.

Sequencing used immunoSEQ multiplex PCR; TCRdb keeps in-frame clones, though not all of them. In the table there are 60,000 to 95,000 clones, 90% of which are singletons. V gave up 1 base and J gave up 0 bases, with 9 bases separating them. The germline gives CDR1 SGHVS, CDR2 FQNEAQ. The CDR3 is 15 residues long. This clonotype was sampled from a woman at least 80 years old with active or convalescent COVID-19. Sequenced material: peripheral blood. V is TRBV7-8 and J is TRBJ2-5; D not certain. DNA for the CDR3: TGTGCCAGCAGCTTAGGCGACTTGTACCAAGAGACCCAGTACTTC. Amino acids: CASSLGDLYQETQYF.